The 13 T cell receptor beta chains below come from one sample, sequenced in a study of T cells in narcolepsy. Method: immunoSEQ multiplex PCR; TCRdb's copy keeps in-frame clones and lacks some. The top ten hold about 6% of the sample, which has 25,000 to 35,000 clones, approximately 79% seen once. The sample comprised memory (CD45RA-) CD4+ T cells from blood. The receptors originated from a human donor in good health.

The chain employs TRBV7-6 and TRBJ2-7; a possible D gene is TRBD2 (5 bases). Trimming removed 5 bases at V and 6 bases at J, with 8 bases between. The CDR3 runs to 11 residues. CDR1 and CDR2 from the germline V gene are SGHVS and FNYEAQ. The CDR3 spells CASSTGLEQYF. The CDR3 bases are TGTGCCAGCAGCACCGGACTCGAGCAGTACTTC.

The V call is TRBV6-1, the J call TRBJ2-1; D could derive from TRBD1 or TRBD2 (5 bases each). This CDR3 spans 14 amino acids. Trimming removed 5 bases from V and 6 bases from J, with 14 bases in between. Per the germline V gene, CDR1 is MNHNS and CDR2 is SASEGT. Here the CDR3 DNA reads TGTGCCAGCAGTTCCAGGACACGGGGCAATGAGCAGTTCTTC. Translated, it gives CASSSRTRGNEQFF.

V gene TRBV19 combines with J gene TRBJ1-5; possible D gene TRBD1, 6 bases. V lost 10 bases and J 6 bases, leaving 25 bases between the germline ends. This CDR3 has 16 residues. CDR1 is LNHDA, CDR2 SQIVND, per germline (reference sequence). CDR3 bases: TGTGCCACCACCCTGGGGTCAGGGGTATCGGGTCAGCCCCAGCATTTT. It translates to CATTLGSGVSGQPQHF.

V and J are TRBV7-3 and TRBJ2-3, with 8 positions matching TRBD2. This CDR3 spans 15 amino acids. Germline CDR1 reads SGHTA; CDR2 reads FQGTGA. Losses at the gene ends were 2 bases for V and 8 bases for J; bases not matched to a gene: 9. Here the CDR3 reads CASSLDLAGPGTQYF. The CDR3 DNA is TGTGCCAGCAGCTTAGATCTAGCGGGCCCTGGTACGCAGTATTTT.

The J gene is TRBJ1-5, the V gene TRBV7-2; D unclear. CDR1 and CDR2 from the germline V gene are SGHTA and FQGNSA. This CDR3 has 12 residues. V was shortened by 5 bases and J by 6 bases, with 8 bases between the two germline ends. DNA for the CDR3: TGTGCCAGCAGCCCCTACGGTCAGCCCCAGCATTTT. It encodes CASSPYGQPQHF.

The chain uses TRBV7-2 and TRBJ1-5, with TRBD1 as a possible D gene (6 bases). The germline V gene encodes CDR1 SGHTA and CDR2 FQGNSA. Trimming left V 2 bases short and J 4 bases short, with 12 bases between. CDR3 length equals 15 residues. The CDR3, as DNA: TGTGCCAGCAGCTTAAGGGGGGCATCAAATCAGCCCCAGCATTTT. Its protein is CASSLRGASNQPQHF.

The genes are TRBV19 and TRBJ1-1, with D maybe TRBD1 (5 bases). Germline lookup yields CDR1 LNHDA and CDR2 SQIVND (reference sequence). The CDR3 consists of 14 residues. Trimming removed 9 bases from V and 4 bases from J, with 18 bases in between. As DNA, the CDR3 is TGTGCCAGCGAAAATAGGGGCCGTTCCACTGAAGCTTTCTTT. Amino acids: CASENRGRSTEAFF.

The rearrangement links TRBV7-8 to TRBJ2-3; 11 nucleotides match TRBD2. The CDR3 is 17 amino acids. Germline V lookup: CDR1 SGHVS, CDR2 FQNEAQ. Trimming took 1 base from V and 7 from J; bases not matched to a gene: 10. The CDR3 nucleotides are TGTGCCAGCAGCTTAGAATCTAGCGGGGGGCTTACTTATACGCAGTATTTT. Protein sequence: CASSLESSGGLTYTQYF.

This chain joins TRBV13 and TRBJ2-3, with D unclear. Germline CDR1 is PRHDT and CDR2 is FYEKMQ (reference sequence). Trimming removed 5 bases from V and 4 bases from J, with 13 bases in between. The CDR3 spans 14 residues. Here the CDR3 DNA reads TGTGCCAGCAGCGCTGCTGGGATTGCAGATACGCAGTATTTT. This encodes CASSAAGIADTQYF.

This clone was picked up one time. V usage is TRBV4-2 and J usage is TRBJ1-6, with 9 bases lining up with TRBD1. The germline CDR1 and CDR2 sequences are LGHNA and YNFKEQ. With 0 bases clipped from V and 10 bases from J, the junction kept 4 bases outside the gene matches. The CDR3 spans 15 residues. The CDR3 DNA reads TGTGCCAGCAGCCAAGATAGACAGGGGGAATCACCCCTCCACTTT. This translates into CASSQDRQGESPLHF.

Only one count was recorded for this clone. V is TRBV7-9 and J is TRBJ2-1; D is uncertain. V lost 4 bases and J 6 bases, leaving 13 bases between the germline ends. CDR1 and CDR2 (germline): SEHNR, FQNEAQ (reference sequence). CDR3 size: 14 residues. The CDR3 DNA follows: TGTGCCAGCAGCTCCTCAACCCTGGGCAATGAGCAGTTCTTC. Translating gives CASSSSTLGNEQFF.

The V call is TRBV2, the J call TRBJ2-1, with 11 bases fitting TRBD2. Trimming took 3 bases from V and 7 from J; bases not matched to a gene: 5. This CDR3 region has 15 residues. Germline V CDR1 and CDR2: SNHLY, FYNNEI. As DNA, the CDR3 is TGTGCCAGCAGTGACCGACTAGCGGGAAAAAATGAGCAGTTCTTC. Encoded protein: CASSDRLAGKNEQFF.

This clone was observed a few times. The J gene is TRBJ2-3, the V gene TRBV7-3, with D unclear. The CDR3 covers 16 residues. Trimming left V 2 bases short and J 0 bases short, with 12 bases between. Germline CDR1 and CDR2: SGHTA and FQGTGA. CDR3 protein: CASSLGPPPSTDTQYF. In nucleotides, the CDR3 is TGTGCCAGCAGCTTAGGACCCCCACCCAGCACAGATACGCAGTATTTT.